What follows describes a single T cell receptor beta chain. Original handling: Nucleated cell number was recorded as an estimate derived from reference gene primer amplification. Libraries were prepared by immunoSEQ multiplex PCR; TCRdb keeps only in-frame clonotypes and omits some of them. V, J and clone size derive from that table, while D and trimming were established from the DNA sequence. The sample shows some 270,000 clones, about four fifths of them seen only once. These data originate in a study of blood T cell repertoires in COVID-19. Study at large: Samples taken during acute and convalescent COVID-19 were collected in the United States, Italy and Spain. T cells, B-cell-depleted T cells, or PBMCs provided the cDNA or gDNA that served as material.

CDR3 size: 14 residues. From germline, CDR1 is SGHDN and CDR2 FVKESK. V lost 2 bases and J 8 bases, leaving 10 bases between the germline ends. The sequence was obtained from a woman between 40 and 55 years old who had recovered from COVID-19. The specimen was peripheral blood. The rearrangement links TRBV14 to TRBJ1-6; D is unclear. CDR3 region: CASSQWRDDSPLHF. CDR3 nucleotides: TGTGCCAGCAGCCAATGGAGGGATGATTCACCCCTCCACTTT.